The entry below describes one TCR beta chain. The entry originates in a study of blood T cell repertoires in COVID-19. On the study more broadly: Acute-phase and convalescent COVID-19 samples originated in the United States, Italy and Spain. T cells, B-cell-depleted T cells, or PBMCs provided the cDNA or gDNA that served as material.

The V gene lost 4 bases and the J gene lost 5 bases, with 11 bases spanning the gap. Germline CDR1 reads LGHNT; CDR2 reads FRNRAP. The CDR3 contains 14 residues. TCRdb's table, derived via immunoSEQ multiplex PCR, lists solely in-frame clones and lacks some. The data contain about 130,000 clones, about 85% of them seen just once; the ten biggest clones take up 8% to 10%. The clonotype was recovered from a man aged 35 to 55 with active or convalescent COVID-19. Sample: peripheral blood. V usage is TRBV12-5 and J usage is TRBJ2-2; TRBD1 is a possible D gene (5 bases). CDR3 DNA sequence: TGTGCTAGTGGTTGGGCAGGGTGGACCGGGGAGCTGTTTTTT. It is translated as CASGWAGWTGELFF.